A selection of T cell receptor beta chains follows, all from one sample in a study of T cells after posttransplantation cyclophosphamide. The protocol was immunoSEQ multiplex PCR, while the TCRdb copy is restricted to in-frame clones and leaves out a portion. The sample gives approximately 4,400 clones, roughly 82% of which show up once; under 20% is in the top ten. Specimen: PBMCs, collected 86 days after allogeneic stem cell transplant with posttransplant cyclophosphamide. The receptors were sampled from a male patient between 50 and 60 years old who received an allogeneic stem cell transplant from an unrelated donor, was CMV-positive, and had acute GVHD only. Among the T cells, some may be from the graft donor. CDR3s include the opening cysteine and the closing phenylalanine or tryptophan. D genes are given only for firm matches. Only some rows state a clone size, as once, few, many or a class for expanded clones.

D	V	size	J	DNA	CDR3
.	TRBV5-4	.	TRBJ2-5	TGTGCCAGCAGGGAGGCAGAGACCCAGTACTTC	CASREAETQYF
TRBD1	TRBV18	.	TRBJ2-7	TGTGCCAGCTCACCGCTTATGGGACAGGGCTCCTACGAGCAGTACTTC	CASSPLMGQGSYEQYF
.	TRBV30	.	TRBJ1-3	TGTGCCTCTCCGGGTCAGGGTGGAAACACCATATATTTT	CASPGQGGNTIYF
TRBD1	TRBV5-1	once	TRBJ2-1	TGCGCCAGCAGCCCCGGGACAGACTCCTACAATGAGCAGTTCTTC	CASSPGTDSYNEQFF
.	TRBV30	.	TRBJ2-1	TGTGCCTGGAGTCCAGGGTACAATGAGCAGTTCTTC	CAWSPGYNEQFF
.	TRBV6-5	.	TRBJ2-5	TGTGCCAGCAGTTACTCTTTCGGGGAGCGGGAGACCCAGTACTTC	CASSYSFGERETQYF
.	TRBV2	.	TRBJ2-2	TGTGCCAGCAGTGAAGCGCTTAGCGGCACCGGGGAGCTGTTTTTT	CASSEALSGTGELFF
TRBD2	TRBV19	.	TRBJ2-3	TGTGCCAGTAGTATAGCGGCTAGCGGGAGTCTCCCCGATACGCAGTATTTT	CASSIAASGSLPDTQYF
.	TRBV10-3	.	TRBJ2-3	TGTGCCATCGCTGAAGCGGAGGGGACAGATACGCAGTATTTT	CAIAEAEGTDTQYF
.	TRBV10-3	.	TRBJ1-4	TGTGCCATCAGTGAGTCGAGAGGGTTCTCGCGTGAAAAACTGTTTTTT	CAISESRGFSREKLFF
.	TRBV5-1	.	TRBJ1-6	TGCGCCAGCAGCTTGGTTTCAGATAATTCACCCCTCCACTTT	CASSLVSDNSPLHF
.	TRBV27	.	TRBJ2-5	TGTGCCAGCAGTTTCCATGGGGGCCGAGAGACCCAGTACTTC	CASSFHGGRETQYF
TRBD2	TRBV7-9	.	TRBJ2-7	TGTGCCAGCAGCTCCTCGGGGGACTACACCTACGAGCAGTACTTC	CASSSSGDYTYEQYF
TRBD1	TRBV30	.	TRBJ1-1	TGTGCCTGGGCCCACAGGGGCGCAGCTTTCTTT	CAWAHRGAAFF
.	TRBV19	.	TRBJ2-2	TGTGCCAGTTCCTCATACCAGCAGGTCGTGGGCACCGGGGAGCTGTTTTTT	CASSSYQQVVGTGELFF
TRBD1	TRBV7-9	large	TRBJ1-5	TGTGCCAGCAGCCCGGGACAGGATGGCAATCAGCCCCAGCATTTT	CASSPGQDGNQPQHF
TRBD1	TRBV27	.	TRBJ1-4	TGTGCCAGCAGCCCTGGGACAGTATCTAATGAAAAACTGTTTTTT	CASSPGTVSNEKLFF
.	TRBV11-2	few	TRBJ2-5	TGTGCCAGCAGCTTGTCCTCCTCCCAAGAGACCCAGTACTTC	CASSLSSSQETQYF
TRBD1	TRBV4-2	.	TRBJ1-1	TGTGCCAGCAGCTATGTCCCGGGACAGACCGAAGCTTTCTTT	CASSYVPGQTEAFF
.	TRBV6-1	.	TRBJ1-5	TGTGCCAGCAGTGAACGGGGTCAGCCCCAGCATTTT	CASSERGQPQHF
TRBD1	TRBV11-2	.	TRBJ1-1	TGTGCCAGCAGCAGACCGACAGGGGGCCGCACTGAAGCTTTCTTT	CASSRPTGGRTEAFF
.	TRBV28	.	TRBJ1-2	TGTGCCAGCAGTTTATCCTGGCTTTATGGCTACACCTTC	CASSLSWLYGYTF
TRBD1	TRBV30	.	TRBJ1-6	TGTGCCTGGAGGCTACAGGGGGTCTCTTCTAATTCACCCCTCCACTTT	CAWRLQGVSSNSPLHF
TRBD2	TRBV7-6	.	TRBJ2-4	TGTGCCAGCAGCTTGTTGGTTCCGGGGGGAGCCAAAAACATTCAGTACTTC	CASSLLVPGGAKNIQYF
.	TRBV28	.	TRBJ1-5	TGTGCCAGCAGTTATCCTGGAGGACAGACCCCAGCCCAGCATTTT	CASSYPGGQTPAQHF
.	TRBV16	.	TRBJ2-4	TGTGCCAGCAGCCAGGGAGTCCTAGCCAAAAACATTCAGTACTTC	CASSQGVLAKNIQYF
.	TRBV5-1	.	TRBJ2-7	TGCGCCAGCAGCTCGGGAACAGGGTTCCAATCCTACGAGCAGTACTTC	CASSSGTGFQSYEQYF
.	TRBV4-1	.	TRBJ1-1	TGCGCCAGCAGCCAAGACGCCGGTAACACTGAAGCTTTCTTT	CASSQDAGNTEAFF
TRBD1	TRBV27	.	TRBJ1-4	TGTGCCAGCAGTCCCCTCAGGGGGGAAAAACTGTTTTTT	CASSPLRGEKLFF
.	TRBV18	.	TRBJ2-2	TGTGCCAGCTCACCAACCGACGACAGCACCGGGGAGCTGTTTTTT	CASSPTDDSTGELFF
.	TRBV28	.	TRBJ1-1	TGTGCCAGCAGGGGAACAGGGCCGCACACTGAAGCTTTCTTT	CASRGTGPHTEAFF
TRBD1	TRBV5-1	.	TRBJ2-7	TGCGCCAGCAGCTTGGTAGGACAGGGAGGTTCCTACGAGCAGTACTTC	CASSLVGQGGSYEQYF
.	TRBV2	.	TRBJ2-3	TGTGCCACCTCTTATGGGAGTAGGAGGGATACGCAGTATTTT	CATSYGSRRDTQYF
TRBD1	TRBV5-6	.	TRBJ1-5	TGTGCCAGCAGCTCTAAACAGGGGAGTAGCAATCAGCCCCAGCATTTT	CASSSKQGSSNQPQHF
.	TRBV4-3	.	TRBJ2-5	TGCGCCAGCAGCCCGTCTGGGGGCTCCACGGCCCAGTACTTC	CASSPSGGSTAQYF
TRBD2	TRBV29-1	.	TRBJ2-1	TGCAGCGCCCGCCTAGCGGGGGGGAACAATGAGCAGTTCTTC	CSARLAGGNNEQFF
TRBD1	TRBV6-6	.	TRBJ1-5	TGTGCCAGCAAATCCAGGGGGCTTCAGCCCCAGCATTTT	CASKSRGLQPQHF
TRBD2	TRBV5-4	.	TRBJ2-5	TGTGCCAGCAGCCAGGCCCTCTGGCGGGGGGAAGAGACCCAGTACTTC	CASSQALWRGEETQYF
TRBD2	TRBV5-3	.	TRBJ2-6	TGTGCCAGAAGCTTGTTGGGCGGGGGGGCCGACGGGGCCAACGTCCTGACTTTC	CARSLLGGGADGANVLTF
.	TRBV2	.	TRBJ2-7	TGTGCCAGCAGTGGTACAGAATACTACGAGCAGTACTTC	CASSGTEYYEQYF
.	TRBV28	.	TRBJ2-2	TGTGCCAGCAGTTTAGCCACCTCCTGGACACTTACTCAAAACACCGGGGAGCTGTTTTTT	CASSLATSWTLTQNTGELFF
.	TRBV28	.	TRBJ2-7	TGTGCCAGCACCCCCTGGAGGGACTCCTACGAGCAGTACTTC	CASTPWRDSYEQYF
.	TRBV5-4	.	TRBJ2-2	TGTGCCAGCAGCTTGGAATCGCGGACTAGGGGGGGGGAGCTGTTTTTT	CASSLESRTRGGELFF
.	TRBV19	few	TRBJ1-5	TGTGCCAGTAGGAACCTATCGGAGTTTCGCAATCAGCCCCAGCATTTT	CASRNLSEFRNQPQHF
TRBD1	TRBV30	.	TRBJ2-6	TGTGCCTGGAGAGACAGGGGGGGCTCTGGGGCCAACGTCCTGACTTTC	CAWRDRGGSGANVLTF
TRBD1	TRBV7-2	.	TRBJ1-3	TGTGCCAGCAGGACAGGGGGCTCTGGAAACACCATATATTTT	CASRTGGSGNTIYF
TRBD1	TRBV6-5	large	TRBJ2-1	TGTGCCAGCAGTTTGACAGGGCTACCCTACAATGAGCAGTTCTTC	CASSLTGLPYNEQFF
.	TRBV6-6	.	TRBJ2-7	TGTGCCAGCAGTACCTCCGGGTCCGAAAGCTACGAGCAGTACTTC	CASSTSGSESYEQYF
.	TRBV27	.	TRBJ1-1	TGTGCCAGCTCCCAGGGCACTGAAGCTTTCTTT	CASSQGTEAFF